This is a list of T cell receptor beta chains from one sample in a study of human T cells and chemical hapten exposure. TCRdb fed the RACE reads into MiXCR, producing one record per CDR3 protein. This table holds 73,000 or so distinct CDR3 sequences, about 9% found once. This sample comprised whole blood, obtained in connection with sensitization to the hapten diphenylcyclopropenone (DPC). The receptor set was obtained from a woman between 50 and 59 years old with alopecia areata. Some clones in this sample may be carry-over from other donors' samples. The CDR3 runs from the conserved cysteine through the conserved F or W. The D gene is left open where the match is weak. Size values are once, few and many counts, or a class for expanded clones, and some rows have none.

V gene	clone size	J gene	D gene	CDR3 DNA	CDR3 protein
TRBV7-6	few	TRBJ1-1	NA	TGTGCCAGCAGTCCGGGACAACCCCTTCGGGAAGCTTTCTTT	CASSPGQPLREAFF
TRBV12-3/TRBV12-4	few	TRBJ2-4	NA	TGTGCCAGCAGTTTACATACAGCGATCCTAGCCAAAAACATTCAGTACTTC	CASSLHTAILAKNIQYF
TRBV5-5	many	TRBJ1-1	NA	TGTGCCAGCAGCTTGGATCAAAAAACCCGTTTTTGGTTT	CASSLDQKTRFWF
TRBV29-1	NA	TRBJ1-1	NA	TGCAGCGTTGATTGGGGAACTGAAGCTTTCTTT	CSVDWGTEAFF
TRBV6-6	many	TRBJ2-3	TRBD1	TGTGCCAGCACTCCCGGGCAGGGGGAAGATACGCAGTATTTT	CASTPGQGEDTQYF
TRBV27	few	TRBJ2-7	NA	TGTGCCAGCAGTTCCGTAAAGGGTGACACCTACGAGCAGTACTTC	CASSSVKGDTYEQYF
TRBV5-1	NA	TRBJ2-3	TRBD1	TGCGCCAGCAGCTGGTGGGGACAGGGATCAACAGATACGCAGTATTTT	CASSWWGQGSTDTQYF
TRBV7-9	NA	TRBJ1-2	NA	TGTGCCAGCAGCTTCGTAGGGGGGTTGAATGGCTACACCTTC	CASSFVGGLNGYTF
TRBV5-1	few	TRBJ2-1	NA	TGCGCCAGCAGCTTGGAGGGGGTTCCCTTGGATGAGCAGTTCTTC	CASSLEGVPLDEQFF
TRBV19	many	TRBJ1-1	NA	TGTGCCAGTAGTATCGGCAGGGACACTGAAGCTTTCTTT	CASSIGRDTEAFF
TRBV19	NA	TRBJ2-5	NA	TGTGCCAGTAGCCCAAACTACGGGGAGACCCAGTACTTC	CASSPNYGETQYF
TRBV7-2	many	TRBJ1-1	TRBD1	TGTGCCAGCAATGGGAGGACAGGGAACACTGAAGCTTTCTTT	CASNGRTGNTEAFF
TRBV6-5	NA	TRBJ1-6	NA	TGTGCCAGCAGCGCTGGACAGACCAATTCACCCCTCCACTTT	CASSAGQTNSPLHF
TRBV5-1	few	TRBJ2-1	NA	TGCGCCAGCAGCGGCGTCTACAATGAGCAGTTCTTC	CASSGVYNEQFF
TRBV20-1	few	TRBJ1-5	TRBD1	TGCAGTGCTAGGGGCCCCGGGGACAGGGTGAATCAGCCCCAGCATTTT	CSARGPGDRVNQPQHF
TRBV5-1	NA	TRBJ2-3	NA	TGCGCCAGCAGCTCCAGACCTGAGTCGTCAGATACGCAGTATTTT	CASSSRPESSDTQYF
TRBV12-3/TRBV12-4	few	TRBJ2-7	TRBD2	TGTGCCAGCAGACCCAGGGGGGGTCTCGGGACTAGCGGTGGCGAGCAGTACTTC	CASRPRGGLGTSGGEQYF
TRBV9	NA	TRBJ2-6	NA	TGTGCCAGCGAGGGGAGTGCTGGGGCCAACGTCCTGACTTTC	CASEGSAGANVLTF
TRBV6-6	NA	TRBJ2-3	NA	TGTGCCAGCAGTAGGTCCCCCCCAGATACGCAGTATTTT	CASSRSPPDTQYF
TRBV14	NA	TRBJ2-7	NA	TGTGTCAGCAGCCAAGTGCCTGAAGGGGAGCAGTACTTC	CVSSQVPEGEQYF
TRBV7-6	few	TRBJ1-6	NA	TGTGCCAGCAGCCCAGGACAGTATAATTCACCCCTCCACTTT	CASSPGQYNSPLHF
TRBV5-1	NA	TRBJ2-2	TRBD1	TGCGCCAGCAGCTTGCCCGGGACAGGGGGCACCGGGGAGCTGTTTTTT	CASSLPGTGGTGELFF
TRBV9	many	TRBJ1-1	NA	TGTGCCTCAGCAATCCGGGGCGACACTGAAGCTTTCTTT	CASAIRGDTEAFF
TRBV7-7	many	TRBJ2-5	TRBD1	TGTGCCAGCAGCCCCCTGGGACAGGCGTCCCAAGAGACCCAGTACTTC	CASSPLGQASQETQYF
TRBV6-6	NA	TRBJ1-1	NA	TGTGCCAGCAGTTTCAGGGGCGGCACTGAAGCTTTCTTT	CASSFRGGTEAFF
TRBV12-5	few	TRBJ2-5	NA	TGTGCTAGCTCAGGGGAAAGAGAGACCCAGTACTTC	CASSGERETQYF
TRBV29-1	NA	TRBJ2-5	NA	TGCAGCGTTGAAGATCTGGCCAGGGTAACGTCAGAGACCCAGTACTTC	CSVEDLARVTSETQYF
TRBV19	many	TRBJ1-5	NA	TGTGCCAGTAGTAGCCCGGCAGTGGCGGTGCGAACTAGCAATCAGCCCCAGCATTTT	CASSSPAVAVRTSNQPQHF